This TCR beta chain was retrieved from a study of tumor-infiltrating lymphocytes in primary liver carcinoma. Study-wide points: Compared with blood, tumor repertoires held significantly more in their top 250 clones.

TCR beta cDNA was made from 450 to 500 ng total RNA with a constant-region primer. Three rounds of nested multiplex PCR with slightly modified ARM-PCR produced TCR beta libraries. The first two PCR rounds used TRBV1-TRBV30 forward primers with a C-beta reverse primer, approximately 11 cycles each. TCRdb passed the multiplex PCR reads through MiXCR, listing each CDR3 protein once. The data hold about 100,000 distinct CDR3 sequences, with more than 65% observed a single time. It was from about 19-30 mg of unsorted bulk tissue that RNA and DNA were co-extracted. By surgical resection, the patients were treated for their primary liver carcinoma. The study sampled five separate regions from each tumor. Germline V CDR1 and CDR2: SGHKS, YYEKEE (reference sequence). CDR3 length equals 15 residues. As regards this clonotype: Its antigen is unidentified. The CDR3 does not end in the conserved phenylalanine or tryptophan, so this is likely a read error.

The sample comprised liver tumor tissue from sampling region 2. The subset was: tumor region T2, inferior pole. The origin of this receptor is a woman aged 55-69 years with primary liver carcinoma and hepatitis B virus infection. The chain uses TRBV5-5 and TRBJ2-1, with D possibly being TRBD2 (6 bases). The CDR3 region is CVSSLRGAETNEQFL. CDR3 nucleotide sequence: TGTGTCAGCAGCTTGCGCGGGGCTGAAACCAATGAGCAGTTCCTC.